This T cell receptor (beta chain) was captured in a study of cytomegalovirus exposure and HLA in healthy donors. On the study more broadly: HLA-typed donors were the source of approximately 80 million unique TCRs held in an early data release.

With 60 Vbeta and 13 Jbeta primers, the PCR was carried out. Assay: immunoSEQ multiplex PCR; the TCRdb copy retains only in-frame clones and omits some. The repertoire includes approximately 80,000 clones, just under 80% of them detected once, and around 2.5% sits in the top ten. The CDR3 runs to 17 residues. The specimen was PBMCs. V is TRBV12-1 and J is TRBJ2-7; the D call TRBD1 from the table was never checked on the DNA. TRBV12-1 counts as a pseudogene. The clonotype comes from a male donor in good health and CMV-seropositive. The CDR3 DNA sequence: TGTGCCAGCAGCTTTGCGGTGACGGGACAGGATAACTACGAGCAGTACTTC. Translated, it gives CASSFAVTGQDNYEQYF.